Shown below are 24 T cell receptor beta chains from a single sample sequenced in a study of CD8 T cells in ankylosing spondylitis. Using its own MiXCR run on the 5' RACE reads, TCRdb lists one record per CDR3 protein. This sample has approximately 150,000 distinct CDR3 sequences; roughly 10% occur once, and the top ten carry roughly 15%. Sequencing was done on a sample of blood, either unsorted or a sorted T cell fraction (not recorded which). The receptor set was obtained from a female donor with ankylosing spondylitis or in good health (not recorded which).

This chain joins TRBV4-2 and TRBJ2-3; D unresolved. This CDR3 region has 13 residues. Germline V gives CDR1 LGHNA, CDR2 YNFKEQ. V lost 1 base, J lost 2 bases, and 4 bases lay in between. The CDR3 loop reads CASSQVFTDTQYF. CDR3 nucleotide sequence: TGTGCCAGCAGCCAAGTCTTCACAGATACGCAGTATTTT.

In this sample, this clonotype turned up many times. This chain links TRBV2 with TRBJ1-4; D is possibly TRBD1 (6 bases). With 3 bases removed from V and 6 bases from J, the gap between germline ends came to 14 bases. The CDR3 is 15 amino acids. Germline CDR1 and CDR2: SNHLY and FYNNEI. Written as DNA, the CDR3 is TGTGCCAGCAGTGATTGGGGGCAGGTGGATGAAAAACTGTTTTTT. Protein sequence: CASSDWGQVDEKLFF.

The chain uses TRBV6-4 and TRBJ2-1; unclear D gene. The germline gives CDR1 MRHNA, CDR2 SNTAGT. V lost 0 bases and J 7 bases, leaving 19 bases between the germline ends. The CDR3 has 17 amino acids. The CDR3 reads CASSDSKISPYSNEQFF. CDR3 coding DNA: TGTGCCAGCAGTGACTCGAAAATTTCTCCCTACTCTAATGAGCAGTTCTTC.

This clonotype was detected only a few times. This sequence joins TRBV4-3 and TRBJ2-1; D may be TRBD2 (5 bases). From germline, CDR1 is LGHNA and CDR2 YSLEER. V lost 0 bases, J lost 9 bases, and 12 bases lay in between. The CDR3 length is 14 residues. CDR3 sequence: CASSQDRPRGEQFF. The CDR3 nucleotides are TGCGCCAGCAGCCAAGACCGGCCCCGGGGTGAGCAGTTCTTC.

V usage is TRBV4-3 and J usage is TRBJ2-3; D might be TRBD1 (5 bases). Between the trimmed V and J ends, which lost 1 base and 0 bases, there was a span of 8 bases. Germline V gene lookup returns CDR1 LGHNA and CDR2 YSLEER. CDR3 size: 15 residues. The CDR3 here is CASSQGQTSTDTQYF. CDR3 DNA sequence: TGCGCCAGCAGCCAAGGACAGACTAGCACAGATACGCAGTATTTT.

This clonotype was detected only once. The chain uses TRBV2 and TRBJ2-7; a weak D match, TRBD2 (6 bases). CDR3 length: 13 residues. CDR1 SNHLY and CDR2 FYNNEI come from the germline V gene. V lost 6 bases, J lost 6 bases, and 15 bases lay in between. This CDR3 is CASRSGLPSEQYF. Written as DNA, the CDR3 is TGTGCCAGCAGATCGGGACTTCCTTCCGAGCAGTACTTC.

This clonotype was counted many times. The chain joins TRBV20-1 to TRBJ2-3; D is uncertain. The CDR3 spans 13 residues. Trimming stripped 4 bases from V and 2 bases from J, with 10 bases between. Per the germline V gene, CDR1 is DFQATT and CDR2 is SNEGSKA (reference sequence). The DNA of the CDR3 is TGCAGTGCTAAACGTTGGGCCACAGATACGCAGTATTTT. Translated, it gives CSAKRWATDTQYF.

This clonotype appeared many times. The chain combines TRBV20-1 with TRBJ2-1; no reliable D call. Trimming shortened V by 4 bases and J by 3 bases, and 1 base separated the two germline ends. The CDR3 contains 10 residues. The germline gives CDR1 DFQATT, CDR2 SNEGSKA (reference sequence). The CDR3 here is CSANYNEQFF. The DNA of the CDR3 is TGCAGTGCTAACTACAATGAGCAGTTCTTC.

This clonotype was observed a handful of times. The chain links TRBV20-1 to TRBJ2-7; D gene ambiguous. Trimming pared 3 bases from V and 5 bases from J, leaving 8 bases between. The germline CDR1 and CDR2 sequences are DFQATT and SNEGSKA (reference sequence). The CDR3 sequence is 11 residues long. The CDR3 DNA sequence: TGCAGTGCTAGTGTTGGGAACGAGCAGTACTTC. Translated: CSASVGNEQYF.

This chain links TRBV27 with TRBJ1-6, with D uncertain. With 4 bases removed from V and 10 bases from J, the gap between germline ends came to 11 bases. The germline V gene has CDR1 MNHEY and CDR2 SMNVEV (reference sequence). The CDR3 is 13 amino acids. The CDR3 nucleotides read TGTGCCAGCAGTTCCCGGACTGGGTCACCCCTCCACTTT. This translates into CASSSRTGSPLHF.

The gene calls are TRBV7-6 and TRBJ1-6, with D possibly matching TRBD1 (5 bases). The CDR3 extends over 15 amino acids. CDR1 and CDR2 (germline): SGHVS, FNYEAQ. The germline V and J ends were trimmed by 5 bases and 6 bases, with 14 bases remaining between them. The CDR3 region has the DNA TGTGCCAGCAGCCGTATCAGGGCCGGTAATTCACCCCTCCACTTT. Its translation is CASSRIRAGNSPLHF.

This chain connects TRBV11-2 to TRBJ1-6, with no clear D. The CDR3 covers 14 residues. Germline CDR1 is SGHAT and CDR2 is FQNNGV. With 5 bases removed from V and 8 bases from J, the gap between germline ends came to 13 bases. The CDR3 here is CASSRVSPYSPLHF. The CDR3 nucleotides are TGTGCCAGCAGCCGGGTTAGCCCCTATTCACCCCTCCACTTT.

This clonotype has a handful of counts. The chain recombines TRBV27 with TRBJ2-3, with D uncertain. Looked up from germline, CDR1 is MNHEY and CDR2 is SMNVEV (reference sequence). The CDR3 runs to 12 residues. V lost 5 bases and J lost 7, with 10 bases in between. The CDR3 nucleotides are TGTGCCAGCAGTAGCGATCTGAATACGCAGTATTTT. Protein product: CASSSDLNTQYF.

This chain links TRBV7-9 with TRBJ1-5; D uncertain. CDR1 and CDR2 (germline): SEHNR, FQNEAQ (reference sequence). The CDR3 sequence is 14 residues long. Deletions cut 5 bases from V and 4 bases from J, with 12 bases between. For the CDR3, the DNA is TGTGCCAGCAGCCAGAGAAGTGAGAATCAGCCCCAGCATTTT. Protein product: CASSQRSENQPQHF.

This clonotype occurred many times. J is TRBJ2-1 and V is TRBV7-2; 10 nucleotides align to TRBD2. Germline CDR1 is SGHTA and CDR2 is FQGNSA. V lost 0 bases, J lost 4 bases, and 3 bases stayed unmatched. The CDR3 totals 16 residues. Here the CDR3 reads CASSLAGTSVYNEQFF. As DNA, the CDR3 is TGTGCCAGCAGCTTAGCCGGGACTAGCGTATACAATGAGCAGTTCTTC.

The table lists this clonotype with a few counts. This chain uses TRBV27 with TRBJ2-3; 9 nucleotides agree with TRBD2. Germline V CDR1 and CDR2: MNHEY, SMNVEV (reference sequence). V was pared by 4 bases and J by 6 bases, with 8 bases of the junction left unmatched. The CDR3 length is 15 residues. CDR3 in amino acids: CASSWSSGRYDTQYF. CDR3 sequence (DNA): TGTGCCAGCAGTTGGTCGAGCGGGAGGTATGATACGCAGTATTTT.

The chain links TRBV7-9 to TRBJ1-2; D might be TRBD1 (5 bases). This CDR3 has 16 amino acids. Per germline, CDR1 SEHNR and CDR2 FQNEAQ (reference sequence). The V end lost 2 bases, the J end lost 4 bases, and 17 bases lay between the germline ends. The CDR3 reads CASSLTADTSIYGYTF. The CDR3 DNA reads as TGTGCCAGCAGCTTAACTGCGGACACAAGCATCTATGGCTACACCTTC.

The chain has TRBV28 and TRBJ1-5, with D possibly TRBD1 on 5 matching bases. Trimming cost V 5 bases and J 5 bases, with 16 bases left between them. The CDR3 consists of 15 residues. Germline V gives CDR1 MDHEN, CDR2 SYDVKM. CDR3 sequence: CASSTRTRDDQPQHF. The CDR3 bases are TGTGCCAGCAGTACAAGGACCAGGGACGATCAGCCCCAGCATTTT.

This clonotype was picked up many times. CDR3 in DNA: TGTGCCAGCAGCCTGGTGCGGGCGAATGAGCAGTTCTTC. This gives the protein CASSLVRANEQFF. This rearrangement joins TRBV14 to TRBJ2-1; weak D call: TRBD2 (5 bases). The ends were cut back, 4 bases at V and 7 bases at J, with 11 bases in the middle. The CDR3 contains 13 residues. Germline assignment: CDR1 SGHDN and CDR2 FVKESK. Looking up the rest from reference TRBV14 and TRBJ2-1 gives the full variable domain: EAGVTQFPSHSVIEKGQTVTLRCDPISGHDNLYWYRRVMGKEIKFLLHFVKESKQDESGMPNNRFLAERTGGTYSTLKVQPAELEDSGVYFCASSLVRANEQFFGPGTRLTVL.

The J gene is TRBJ2-5, the V gene TRBV11-2; 7 bases agree with TRBD1. The germline CDR1 and CDR2 sequences are SGHAT and FQNNGV. V lost 5 bases, J lost 7 bases, and 10 bases stayed unmatched. The CDR3 totals 14 residues. The CDR3 is CASSPVGDSRTQYF. The CDR3 DNA is TGTGCCAGCAGCCCCGTGGGGGACAGTCGGACCCAGTACTTC.

The chain recombines TRBV20-1 with TRBJ2-7; no definite D call. V lost 0 bases to trimming and J lost 3 bases, with 9 bases between them. CDR1 DFQATT and CDR2 SNEGSKA come from the germline V gene (reference sequence). The CDR3 loop spans 13 amino acids. CDR3 sequence (DNA): TGCAGTGCTAGAGATTGGAACAGCTACGAGCAGTACTTC. It translates to CSARDWNSYEQYF.

This clonotype was seen a handful of times. This sequence joins TRBV2 and TRBJ2-1; a possible D gene is TRBD2 (6 bases). With 6 bases removed from V and 0 bases from J, the gap between germline ends came to 15 bases. Germline lookup yields CDR1 SNHLY and CDR2 FYNNEI. This CDR3 has 16 residues. CDR3 nucleotide sequence: TGTGCCAGCAGGGGACTGGCTTGGCCCTCCTACAATGAGCAGTTCTTC. Residues: CASRGLAWPSYNEQFF.

The chain couples TRBV7-6 to TRBJ2-3; D gene ambiguous. The germline CDR1 and CDR2 sequences are SGHVS and FNYEAQ. The CDR3 extends over 12 amino acids. The V gene lost 2 bases and the J gene lost 5 bases, with 5 bases spanning the gap. Here the CDR3 DNA reads TGTGCCAGCAGCTTATTAGAAGATACGCAGTATTTT. Translating it yields CASSLLEDTQYF. Together with reference TRBV7-6 and TRBJ2-3, the CDR3 gives the full variable domain: GAGVSQSPRYKVTKRGQDVALRCDPISGHVSLYWYRQALGQGPEFLTYFNYEAQQDKSGLPNDRFSAERPEGSISTLTIQRTEQRDSAMYRCASSLLEDTQYFGPGTRLTVL.

Only a few counts were recorded for this clonotype. J is TRBJ1-2 and V is TRBV19, with TRBD1 as a possible D gene (5 bases). Germline V CDR1 and CDR2: LNHDA, SQIVND (reference sequence). V was clipped by 7 bases and J by 4 bases, with 13 bases between them. The CDR3 consists of 13 residues. CDR3 sequence: CASTLQAIYGYTF. CDR3 bases: TGTGCCAGTACCTTACAGGCCATCTATGGCTACACCTTC.